The clone carrying this T cell receptor (beta chain) is a singleton in its sample. This entry comes from a study of blood T cell repertoires in COVID-19. Study background: Sources were T cells, B-cell-depleted T cells, or PBMCs; the material itself was cDNA or gDNA.

Authors' processing steps: Amplifying reference gene primers gave estimates of nucleated cell counts. Using immunoSEQ multiplex PCR, the repertoire was profiled, and TCRdb retains in-frame clones only, with some absent. Clone size and the V and J calls come from that table; the DNA yielded D and trimming. The table lists 95,000 to 110,000 clones, approximately 80% of them singletons. This clonotype was obtained from a human donor in a cohort sampled during active COVID-19. Sequenced sample: peripheral blood.

Here the CDR3 DNA reads TGTGCCAGTAGTACGAGGACTAGCGGGGGGCCCGCCGAGCAGTACTTC. It encodes CASSTRTSGGPAEQYF. V and J are TRBV19 and TRBJ2-7; 14 bases align to TRBD2. The CDR3 has 16 amino acids. The trim removed 4 bases at V and 6 bases at J, leaving 8 bases unmatched. Germline values: CDR1 LNHDA, CDR2 SQIVND (reference sequence).